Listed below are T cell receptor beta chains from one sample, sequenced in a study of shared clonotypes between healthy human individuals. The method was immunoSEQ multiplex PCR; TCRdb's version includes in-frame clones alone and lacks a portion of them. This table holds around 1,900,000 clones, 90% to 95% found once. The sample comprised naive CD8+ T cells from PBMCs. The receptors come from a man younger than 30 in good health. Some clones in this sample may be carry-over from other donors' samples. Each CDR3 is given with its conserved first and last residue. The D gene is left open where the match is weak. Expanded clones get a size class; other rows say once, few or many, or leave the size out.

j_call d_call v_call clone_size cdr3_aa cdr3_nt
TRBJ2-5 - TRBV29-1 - CSVDTRQTQYF TGCAGCGTTGATACCCGGCAGACCCAGTACTTC
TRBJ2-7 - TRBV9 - CASSVDGSQIYEQYF TGTGCCAGCAGCGTAGATGGCAGTCAGATTTACGAGCAGTACTTC
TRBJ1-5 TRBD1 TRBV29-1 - CSVMTGVNQPQHF TGCAGCGTCATGACAGGGGTCAATCAGCCCCAGCATTTT
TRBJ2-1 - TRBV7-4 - CASSLRNEQFF TGTGCCAGCAGCCTCCGCAATGAGCAGTTCTTC
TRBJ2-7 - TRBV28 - CASKPGRSYEQYF TGTGCCAGCAAGCCGGGACGGAGCTACGAGCAGTACTTC
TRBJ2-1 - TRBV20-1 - CSATSTFF TGCAGTGCTACCTCTACGTTCTTC
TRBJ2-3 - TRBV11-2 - CASSWDSNTQYF TGTGCCAGCAGCTGGGATTCGAATACGCAGTATTTT
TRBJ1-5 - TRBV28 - CASSRVLLFPDQPQHF TGTGCCAGCAGTCGCGTACTCTTATTCCCCGATCAGCCCCAGCATTTT
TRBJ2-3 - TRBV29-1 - CSADSTDTQYF TGCAGCGCGGACAGCACAGATACGCAGTATTTT
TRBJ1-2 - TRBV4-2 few CASRPGQQNYGYTF TGTGCCAGCAGGCCGGGACAACAGAACTATGGCTACACCTTC
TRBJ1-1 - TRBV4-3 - CASSQEFRVNTEAFF TGCGCCAGCAGCCAAGAGTTCCGGGTGAACACTGAAGCTTTCTTT
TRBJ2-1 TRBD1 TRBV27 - CASSPGTGGYNEQFF TGTGCCAGCAGTCCCGGGACAGGGGGCTACAATGAGCAGTTCTTC
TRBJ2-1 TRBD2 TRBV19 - CASSKVGGPYNEQFF TGTGCCAGTAGTAAAGTGGGAGGGCCCTACAATGAGCAGTTCTTC
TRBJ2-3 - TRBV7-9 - CASSLSIDTQYF TGTGCCAGCAGCTTATCCATAGATACGCAGTATTTT
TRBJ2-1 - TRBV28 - CASSYAPGKGDNEQFF TGTGCCAGCAGTTACGCACCGGGTAAAGGGGACAATGAGCAGTTCTTC
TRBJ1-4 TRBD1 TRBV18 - CASSPIRTGTNEKLFF TGTGCCAGCTCACCAATTAGGACAGGGACTAATGAAAAACTGTTTTTT
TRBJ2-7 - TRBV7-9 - CASSATGTPYEQYF TGTGCCAGCAGCGCAACCGGGACCCCATACGAGCAGTACTTC
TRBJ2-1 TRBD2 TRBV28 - CASCPAGEYEQFF TGTGCCAGCTGCCCAGCGGGAGAGTATGAGCAGTTCTTC
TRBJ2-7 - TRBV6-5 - CASRTLSRREQYF TGTGCCAGCAGGACCCTGAGCCGTCGCGAGCAGTACTTC
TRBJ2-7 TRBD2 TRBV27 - CASSTRLAARLILYEQYF TGTGCCAGCAGTACCCGACTAGCGGCCCGCTTAATCCTCTACGAGCAGTACTTC
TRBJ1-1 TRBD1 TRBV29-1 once CSPWDSVNTEAFF TGCAGCCCCTGGGACAGTGTGAACACTGAAGCTTTCTTT
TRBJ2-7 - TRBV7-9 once CASSSTGLSYEQYF TGTGCCAGCAGCTCGACAGGCCTCTCCTACGAGCAGTACTTC
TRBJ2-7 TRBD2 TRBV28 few CASSPGLAETYEQYF TGTGCCAGCAGCCCCGGACTAGCGGAGACCTACGAGCAGTACTTC
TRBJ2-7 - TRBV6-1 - CASSERAVYEQYF TGTGCCAGCAGTGAACGGGCCGTTTACGAGCAGTACTTC
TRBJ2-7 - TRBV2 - CASRGVEGQYF TGTGCCAGCAGGGGGGTTGAGGGGCAGTACTTC
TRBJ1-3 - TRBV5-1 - CASSPDGDSGNTIYF TGCGCCAGCAGCCCGGACGGAGACTCTGGAAACACCATATATTTT
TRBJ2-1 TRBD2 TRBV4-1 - CASSQDELAGVNNEQFF TGCGCCAGCAGCCAAGATGAACTAGCGGGAGTAAACAATGAGCAGTTCTTC
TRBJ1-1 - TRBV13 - CASSLGHQGKTEAFF TGTGCCAGCAGCTTAGGGCACCAGGGAAAAACTGAAGCTTTCTTT
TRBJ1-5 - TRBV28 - CASSRGENQPQHF TGTGCCAGCAGTCGCGGGGAAAATCAGCCCCAGCATTTT
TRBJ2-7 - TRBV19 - CASSIRLGHRDEQYF TGTGCCAGTAGTATAAGGTTGGGTCACAGGGACGAGCAGTACTTC
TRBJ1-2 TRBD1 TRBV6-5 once CASSYSRPGGSYGYTF TGTGCCAGCAGTTACTCTCGGCCAGGGGGATCCTATGGCTACACCTTC
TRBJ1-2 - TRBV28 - CASSLSGDLNYGYTF TGTGCCAGCAGTCTCTCAGGGGACCTTAACTATGGCTACACCTTC
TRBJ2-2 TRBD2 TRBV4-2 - CASSQGAGGTGELFF TGTGCCAGCAGCCAAGGAGCGGGAGGCACCGGGGAGCTGTTTTTT
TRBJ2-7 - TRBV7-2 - CASSFGTLDEQYF TGTGCCAGCAGCTTCGGGACTTTAGACGAGCAGTACTTC
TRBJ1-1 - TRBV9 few CASSVAIGNTEAFF TGTGCCAGCAGCGTAGCAATAGGGAACACTGAAGCTTTCTTT
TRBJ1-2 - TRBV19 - CASSIDLEFWGYTF TGTGCCAGTAGTATAGATCTTGAGTTCTGGGGCTACACCTTC
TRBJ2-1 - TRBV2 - CASSQRWGSRSSYNEQFF TGTGCCAGCAGTCAACGTTGGGGGTCACGGAGCTCCTACAATGAGCAGTTCTTC
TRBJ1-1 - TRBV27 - CASSSQLAMNTEAFF TGTGCCAGCAGTTCACAGCTTGCGATGAACACTGAAGCTTTCTTT
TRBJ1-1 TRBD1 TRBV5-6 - CASSLASGTGGTNTEAFF TGTGCCAGCAGCTTGGCCTCGGGGACAGGGGGGACGAACACTGAAGCTTTCTTT
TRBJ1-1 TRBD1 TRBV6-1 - CASSLTGPLTEAFF TGTGCCAGCAGTTTGACAGGGCCCCTCACTGAAGCTTTCTTT
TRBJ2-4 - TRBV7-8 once CASSPPGEAKNIQYF TGTGCCAGCAGCCCTCCAGGGGAAGCCAAAAACATTCAGTACTTC